Presented here are 4 T cell receptor beta chains from one specimen sequenced in a study of control samples from healthy donors and cancer patients (dated by TCRdb to the early 2020s). The receptor library was made with the immunoSEQ multiplex PCR assay. The source is immuneACCESS, and TCRdb retained only in-frame sequences with V and J called. Part of the clones is not carried over; for the studies checked, unresolved V genes explain less than half of this, and the remainder is unexplained. A total of fewer than 90,000 clones appear in this sample, around 90% of them only once. 1.5% to 2% of the sample is taken by the ten largest. The specimen sequenced was PBMCs. Source of these receptors: a woman aged 55-70 years with head and neck cancer.

The genes are TRBV6-6 and TRBJ2-7; no clear D. Trimming took off 2 bases at V and 2 bases at J, with 7 bases between the two ends. Germline V gives CDR1 MNHNY, CDR2 SVGAGI (reference sequence). This CDR3 region has 13 residues. CDR3 loop: CASSYGLAYEQYF. The DNA for the CDR3 is TGTGCCAGCAGTTACGGGCTCGCCTACGAGCAGTACTTC.

The V call is TRBV5-1, the J call TRBJ2-5; unclear D gene. The germline CDR1 and CDR2 sequences are SGHRS and YFSETQ. CDR3 length: 14 residues. Trimming pared 9 bases from V and 5 bases from J, leaving 20 bases between. CDR3 sequence (DNA): TGCGCCACTTCGCTAGACTCGGTCAGGGAGACCCAGTACTTC. Amino acid sequence: CATSLDSVRETQYF.

This clone has only one observation. V usage is TRBV19 and J usage is TRBJ1-1, with D possibly matching TRBD1 (6 bases). The V gene lost 5 bases and the J gene lost 4 bases, with 14 bases spanning the gap. The germline V gene encodes CDR1 LNHDA and CDR2 SQIVND (reference sequence). The length of the CDR3 is 14 residues. The chain's CDR3 is CASSLQGQGTEAFF. In DNA, the CDR3 is TGTGCCAGTAGTTTACAGGGTCAAGGCACTGAAGCTTTCTTT. The variable domain in full, with the rest retrieved from reference TRBV19 and TRBJ1-1, is DGGITQSPKYLFRKEGQNVTLSCEQNLNHDAMYWYRQDPGQGLRLIYYSQIVNDFQKGDIAEGYSVSREKKESFPLTVTSAQKNPTAFYLCASSLQGQGTEAFFGQGTRLTVV.

The chain combines TRBV5-4 with TRBJ2-7; D is unresolved. Trimming left V 1 base short and J 0 bases short, with 8 bases between. This CDR3 is built from 14 residues. Per germline, CDR1 SGHNT and CDR2 YYREEE (reference sequence). The CDR3 loop reads CASSLPGPSYEQYF. DNA of the CDR3: TGTGCCAGCAGCTTGCCCGGGCCCTCCTACGAGCAGTACTTC.